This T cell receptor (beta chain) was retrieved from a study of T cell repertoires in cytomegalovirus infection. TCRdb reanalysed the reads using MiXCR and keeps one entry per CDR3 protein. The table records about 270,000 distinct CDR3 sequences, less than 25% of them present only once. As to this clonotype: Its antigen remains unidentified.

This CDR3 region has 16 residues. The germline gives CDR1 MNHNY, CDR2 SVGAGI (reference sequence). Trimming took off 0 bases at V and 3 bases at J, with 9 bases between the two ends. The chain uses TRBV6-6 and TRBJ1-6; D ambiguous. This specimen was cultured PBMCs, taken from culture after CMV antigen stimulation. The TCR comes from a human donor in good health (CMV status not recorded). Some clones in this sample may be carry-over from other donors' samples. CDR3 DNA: TGTGCCAGCAGTTACTCGACTAGGAACTATAATTCACCCCTCCACTTT. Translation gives CASSYSTRNYNSPLHF.